This T cell receptor beta chain came from a study of a mutant IDH1 vaccine in newly diagnosed glioma (dated by TCRdb to the early 2020s). About the study as a whole: Vaccination began 4-6 weeks after radiotherapy alone, or alongside temozolomide cycles in the chemotherapy-containing groups. Of the roughly 32 treated patients, roughly 60% were male and roughly 38% were female, and a mean age of roughly 37 years was recorded. Before enrollment, patients had received standard therapy of radiotherapy alone, temozolomide alone, or radiochemotherapy with temozolomide; most received the combination. The week-35 safety follow-up was designated visit V12, and the week-47 end of study was designated visit V13. Peripheral blood was collected at six visits: V03 (baseline), V05, V07, V10, V12 and V13. Longitudinal TCRB deep sequencing was performed for fewer than 30 treated patients wherever samples were available for exploratory analyses. Study-wide findings and limitations: Pseudoprogression seemed to be unrelated to changes in the top peripheral T cell clonotypes found by TCRB sequencing. Immune responses induced by the vaccine were seen in 90% to 95% of patients across multiple MHC alleles. PBMC samples for TCRB deep sequencing were selected based on availability. The authors noted that analyses of patient blood samples could not be reproduced because of sample limitations.

The germline V gene sets CDR1 to SGHVS and CDR2 to FQNEAQ. The junction shows trimming of 1 base on V and 3 bases on J, plus 7 bases between the germline ends. The CDR3 measures 14 amino acids from cysteine to phenylalanine. The CDR3 DNA has 42 bases and is translated from base 1. Reading the label with the study, this specimen's time point is: week 47, end of study. A 20-mer mutant IDH1 peptide at 300 micrograms in Montanide made up each vaccine dose, which was injected subcutaneously together with topical imiquimod. Eight vaccinations were administered to patients in weeks 1, 3, 5, 7, 11, 15, 19 and 23, corresponding to visits V03 through V10. All donors had newly diagnosed IDH1-mutant astrocytomas of WHO grade 3 or 4 that showed loss of nuclear ATRX. The samples were drawn from NOA16, a multicentre, single-arm, open-label phase I trial in Germany that tested a mutant IDH1 peptide vaccine in humans for the first time. The DNeasy Blood and Tissue Kit was used to extract genomic DNA from EDTA blood for TCRB sequencing.

The library came from the immunoSEQ multiplex PCR assay. The hsTCRB Kit was used according to the manufacturer's protocol to amplify rearranged TCR beta chain sequences. TCRB libraries were sequenced on an Illumina MiSeq. The study's processing was this. The kit vendor's proprietary platform handled demultiplexing, trimming and gene mapping. TCRdb took over this immuneACCESS table, retaining in-frame rearrangements with V and J assigned. Such tables are incomplete; in checked studies, under half of the missing clones stem from an unresolved V gene, and the remainder is unexplained. D and trimming come from the DNA, and the V and J calls and clone size come from that table. The sample data list 84,000 or so clones, and approximately 75% of these were observed just once. The ten most abundant clones make up around 5% of the sample. This clone occurred once. Its antigen remains unidentified. No much larger clone exists at a distance of one base, and base qualities are not known.

This clonotype originated in a man in his forties or fifties with glioma. The sample was PBMCs, taken from a glioma patient whose treatment included an IDH1 peptide vaccine. The chain uses TRBV7-8 and TRBJ1-5, with the D gene not confidently named. The CDR3 sequence is CASSLGRNNQPQHF. The nucleotide sequence reads as follows: TGTGCCAGCAGCTTAGGCAGAAACAATCAGCCCCAGCATTTT.